The next 28 T cell receptor beta chains were all read from a single sample in a study of neoadjuvant nivolumab and ipilimumab in lung cancer (dated by TCRdb to the early 2020s). Libraries came from the immunoSEQ multiplex PCR assay. The immuneACCESS repertoire file appears here via TCRdb, limited to in-frame rearrangements. These files lack a portion of the clones; in checked studies, under half of the deficit traces to unresolved V genes, and the cause of the others is not known. In all, the sample holds 3,500 to 4,500 clones, and more than 70% of those were seen once. The top ten constitute over 3.5% of the sample. This specimen's time point label, per the study, means: at surgical resection after neoadjuvant nivolumab +/- ipilimumab. This sample comprised adjacent normal lung tissue, obtained after neoadjuvant nivolumab, alone or with ipilimumab, at or shortly before surgery. The receptors were gathered from an adult with non-small cell lung cancer.

The V call is TRBV9, the J call TRBJ2-5; TRBD2 agrees at 11 bases. This CDR3 is built from 17 residues. With 4 bases clipped from V and 4 bases from J, the junction kept 12 bases outside the gene matches. The germline CDR1 and CDR2 sequences are SGDLS and YYNGEE. In DNA form, the CDR3 reads TGTGCCAGCAGCTCAGGGGAACTAGCGGGAGTTGGAGAGACCCAGTACTTC. Translated: CASSSGELAGVGETQYF.

The chain carries TRBV10-3 and TRBJ2-7, with D uncertain. V was pared by 2 bases and J by 2 bases, with 13 bases between. There are 15 residues in the CDR3. Germline CDR1 and CDR2: ENHRY and SYGVKD. The CDR3 protein is CAISEGSSTTYEQYF. The CDR3 DNA is TGTGCCATCAGTGAGGGTAGCTCCACTACCTACGAGCAGTACTTC.

This clone was counted once. In nucleotides, the CDR3 is TGCGCCAGCAGCTTGGCCCCAGCCAACTATGGCTACACCTTC. Residues: CASSLAPANYGYTF. The chain carries TRBV5-1 and TRBJ1-2; D is uncertain. There are 14 residues in the CDR3. V dropped 0 bases and J dropped 2 bases, with 8 bases sitting between them. CDR1 SGHRS and CDR2 YFSETQ come from the germline V gene. Using reference TRBV5-1 and TRBJ1-2 for the parts outside the CDR3, the full variable domain is KAGVTQTPRYLIKTRGQQVTLSCSPISGHRSVSWYQQTPGQGLQFLFEYFSETQRNKGNFPGRFSGRQFSNSRSEMNVSTLELGDSALYLCASSLAPANYGYTFGSGTRLTVV.

This chain connects TRBV6-1 to TRBJ1-2; weak D call: TRBD1 (6 bases). The CDR3 totals 14 residues. The V gene lost 2 bases and the J gene lost 9 bases, with 16 bases spanning the gap. Germline values: CDR1 MNHNS, CDR2 SASEGT. CDR3 sequence: CASSENAGAISYTF. The CDR3 DNA is TGTGCCAGCAGTGAAAACGCAGGGGCCATAAGCTACACCTTC.

The gene calls are TRBV6-6 and TRBJ2-3; D is ambiguous. This CDR3 comprises 12 residues. CDR1 is MNHNY and CDR2 is SVGAGI in the germline V gene (reference sequence). V lost 4 bases to trimming and J lost 5 bases, with 7 bases between them. The DNA of the CDR3 is TGTGCCAGCAGTTTCTCACGAGATACGCAGTATTTT. Its protein is CASSFSRDTQYF.

This clone has just one count. The gene calls are TRBV5-1 and TRBJ2-5, with a tentative D call TRBD2 (5 bases). V gave up 0 bases and J gave up 4 bases, with 10 bases separating them. This CDR3 spans 14 amino acids. CDR1 and CDR2 (germline): SGHRS, YFSETQ. As DNA, the CDR3 is TGCGCCAGCAGCTTGGGCGGAGGTGGAGAGACCCAGTACTTC. Encoded protein: CASSLGGGGETQYF. The variable domain in full, with the rest retrieved from reference TRBV5-1 and TRBJ2-5, is KAGVTQTPRYLIKTRGQQVTLSCSPISGHRSVSWYQQTPGQGLQFLFEYFSETQRNKGNFPGRFSGRQFSNSRSEMNVSTLELGDSALYLCASSLGGGGETQYFGPGTRLLVL.

The V and J genes are TRBV5-4 and TRBJ2-2; D is unresolved. The germline V gene has CDR1 SGHNT and CDR2 YYREEE (reference sequence). This CDR3 has 13 amino acids. The ends were cut back, 0 bases at V and 4 bases at J, with 4 bases in the middle. CDR3 amino acids: CASSLAVTGELFF. CDR3 nucleotide sequence: TGTGCCAGCAGCTTGGCGGTCACCGGGGAGCTGTTTTTT.

The rearrangement links TRBV4-1 to TRBJ2-5; 7 bases map to TRBD2. The CDR3 consists of 15 residues. Germline CDR1 and CDR2: MGHRA and YSYEKL. V lost 3 bases and J lost 4; bases outside the gene matches: 8. Here the CDR3 reads CASSQREGRAETQYF. DNA of the CDR3: TGCGCCAGCAGCCAGAGGGAGGGGAGGGCAGAGACCCAGTACTTC.

This clone was picked up one time. The gene calls are TRBV5-6 and TRBJ2-1, with a possible D match to TRBD2 (5 bases). Germline loops: CDR1 SGHDT, CDR2 YYEEEE. This CDR3 region has 13 residues. V was trimmed by 0 bases and J by 7 bases, leaving 8 bases between them. The CDR3 loop is CASSLVGGNEQFF. CDR3 in DNA: TGTGCCAGCAGCTTGGTAGGCGGGAATGAGCAGTTCTTC.

The chain couples TRBV10-1 to TRBJ2-3; TRBD2 matches at 13 bases. Per the germline V gene, CDR1 is WNHNN and CDR2 is SYGVQD (reference sequence). The CDR3 extends over 19 amino acids. V dropped 3 bases and J dropped 6; count of bases not matched to a gene: 15. CDR3 DNA sequence: TGCGCCAGCAGTGACACCGGGACTAGCGGGATTCACGGCGGGGATACGCAGTATTTT. Amino acids: CASSDTGTSGIHGGDTQYF.

Written as DNA, the CDR3 is TGTGCCATCAGTCCACTAGCGGGAGAAACCGGGGAGCTGTTTTTT. Protein: CAISPLAGETGELFF. The chain uses TRBV10-3 and TRBJ2-2; the match to TRBD2 covers 11 bases. The CDR3 length is 15 residues. V was pared by 5 bases and J by 5 bases, with 4 bases of the junction left unmatched. Germline values: CDR1 ENHRY, CDR2 SYGVKD.

The genes are TRBV5-1 and TRBJ2-1; the match to TRBD2 covers 7 bases. The J segment lost 0 bases and the V segment lost 0 bases, leaving 3 bases of the junction unmatched. Germline CDR1 reads SGHRS; CDR2 reads YFSETQ. This CDR3 is 16 amino acids long. CDR3 bases: TGCGCCAGCAGCTTGGAAGGCGGGAGCTCCTACAATGAGCAGTTCTTC. Encoded protein: CASSLEGGSSYNEQFF.

The V gene is TRBV2, the J gene TRBJ2-7; D is unresolved. The V gene lost 6 bases and the J gene lost 4 bases, with 16 bases spanning the gap. Per the germline V gene, CDR1 is SNHLY and CDR2 is FYNNEI. This CDR3 contains 14 residues. CDR3 region: CASRPNPVSYEQYF. The CDR3 nucleotides read TGTGCCAGCAGACCCAACCCGGTGTCGTACGAGCAGTACTTC.

V gene TRBV9 combines with J gene TRBJ2-2; 10 bases agree with TRBD2. V gave up 0 bases and J gave up 1 base; unmatched junction bases: 9. The CDR3 is 19 residues long. Germline CDR1 and CDR2: SGDLS and YYNGEE. The CDR3 protein is CASSVGPSGSSRNTGELFF. In nucleotides, the CDR3 is TGTGCCAGCAGCGTAGGTCCTAGCGGGAGCTCTAGGAACACCGGGGAGCTGTTTTTT.

J is TRBJ2-7 and V is TRBV6-1; D is undetermined. CDR1 is MNHNS, CDR2 SASEGT, per germline. The CDR3 contains 13 residues. V was cut by 7 bases and J by 3 bases, with 13 bases left in between. The CDR3 reads CASTKSPGYEQYF. The CDR3 DNA reads as TGTGCCAGCACAAAGTCCCCCGGCTACGAGCAGTACTTC.

The chain carries TRBV6-1 and TRBJ1-4; D is unresolved. Germline CDR1 reads MNHNS; CDR2 reads SASEGT. The V and J ends lost 6 bases and 7 bases respectively, with 15 bases between them. The CDR3 extends over 14 amino acids. The CDR3 reads CASRSTVRSEKLFF. CDR3 DNA: TGTGCCAGCAGGTCGACCGTTCGGAGTGAAAAACTGTTTTTT.

In DNA, the CDR3 is TGTGCCAGCAGCTTCCCCAGGGTAGGAGGGGGCTATAATTCACCCCTCCACTTT. As protein: CASSFPRVGGGYNSPLHF. The chain combines TRBV7-9 with TRBJ1-6; weak D call: TRBD1 (6 bases). Germline-derived CDR1 and CDR2 are SEHNR and FQNEAQ (reference sequence). V shed 3 bases and J shed 3 bases, with 18 bases lying between them. The CDR3 is made up of 18 amino acids.

The CDR3 loop reads CASSPPGGNTEAFF. The CDR3 DNA is TGTGCCAGCAGCCCCCCAGGGGGGAACACTGAAGCTTTCTTT. The chain links TRBV7-3 to TRBJ1-1; 7 positions agree with TRBD1. Germline assignment: CDR1 SGHTA and CDR2 FQGTGA. Trimming at V came to 5 bases and at J to 1 base, leaving 4 bases not matched to a gene. This CDR3 spans 14 amino acids.

The rearrangement links TRBV10-3 to TRBJ2-1; no reliable D call. Trimming pared 0 bases from V and 0 bases from J, leaving 12 bases between. Germline V gene lookup returns CDR1 ENHRY and CDR2 SYGVKD. CDR3 size: 17 residues. CDR3 sequence (DNA): TGTGCCATCAGTGAGTCGATGGCGGCCAGCTCCTACAATGAGCAGTTCTTC. Residues: CAISESMAASSYNEQFF.

The chain couples TRBV19 to TRBJ1-1; 9 bases align to TRBD1. CDR3 length: 13 amino acids. V trimming: 10 bases; J trimming: 1 base; junction bases outside the gene matches: 4. Germline-derived CDR1 and CDR2 are LNHDA and SQIVND (reference sequence). The CDR3 sequence: CATQQGANTEAFF. In nucleotides, the CDR3 is TGTGCCACCCAACAGGGGGCGAACACTGAAGCTTTCTTT.

The V and J genes are TRBV7-9 and TRBJ2-7, with D possibly TRBD1 on 6 matching bases. Trimming shortened V by 8 bases and J by 2 bases, and 13 bases separated the two germline ends. CDR3 length equals 13 residues. Germline V gives CDR1 SEHNR, CDR2 FQNEAQ (reference sequence). CDR3 amino acids: CASGTGIPYEQYF. CDR3 DNA: TGTGCCAGCGGAACAGGGATCCCCTACGAGCAGTACTTC.

J is TRBJ1-2 and V is TRBV25-1, with no clear D. The CDR3 is 15 residues long. V was clipped by 4 bases and J by 0 bases, with 12 bases between them. CDR1 is MGHDK, CDR2 SYGVNS, per germline. CDR3 sequence: CASSGRTAPNYGYTF. For the CDR3, the DNA is TGTGCCAGCAGTGGGCGGACGGCTCCTAACTATGGCTACACCTTC.

The chain couples TRBV5-1 to TRBJ2-3; possibly TRBD1 for D (5 bases). CDR3 length equals 15 residues. Trimming pared 0 bases from V and 1 base from J, leaving 9 bases between. Germline-derived CDR1 and CDR2 are SGHRS and YFSETQ. The CDR3 DNA is TGCGCCAGCAGCTTGGATAGCAGGGGCACAGATACGCAGTATTTT. This sequence encodes CASSLDSRGTDTQYF.

The chain carries TRBV12-5 and TRBJ2-3; 7 bases are shared with TRBD2. With 6 bases clipped from V and 6 bases from J, the junction kept 12 bases outside the gene matches. CDR1 and CDR2 (germline): LGHNT, FRNRAP. This CDR3 has 15 residues. The CDR3 region has the DNA TGTGCTAGTGGCCCTCCGGGAGGTCTAGAGGATACGCAGTATTTT. Amino acid sequence: CASGPPGGLEDTQYF.

The gene calls are TRBV5-5 and TRBJ2-7; D not resolved. The V gene lost 3 bases and the J gene lost 2 bases, with 3 bases spanning the gap. CDR1 and CDR2 (germline): SGHKS, YYEKEE (reference sequence). CDR3 length equals 11 residues. CDR3: CASSSTYEQYF. The CDR3 DNA reads TGTGCCAGCAGCTCGACCTACGAGCAGTACTTC.

The V and J genes are TRBV15 and TRBJ1-2; no firm D call. V was pared by 6 bases and J by 0 bases, with 11 bases between. Germline V gene sequence: CDR1 LNHNV, CDR2 YYDKDF (reference sequence). The CDR3 runs to 14 residues. The CDR3 nucleotides are TGTGCCACCAGTATTTCCGGGACTAACTATGGCTACACCTTC. Translation: CATSISGTNYGYTF.

The chain combines TRBV7-6 with TRBJ2-7, with D possibly matching TRBD2 (5 bases). Trimming stripped 5 bases from V and 6 bases from J, with 20 bases between. The germline V gene encodes CDR1 SGHVS and CDR2 FNYEAQ. This CDR3 contains 15 residues. The CDR3 here is CASSRGGSGLGEQYF. CDR3 bases: TGTGCCAGCAGCCGCGGCGGGTCGGGCCTGGGCGAGCAGTACTTC. The variable domain in full, with the rest retrieved from reference TRBV7-6 and TRBJ2-7, is GAGVSQSPRYKVTKRGQDVALRCDPISGHVSLYWYRQALGQGPEFLTYFNYEAQQDKSGLPNDRFSAERPEGSISTLTIQRTEQRDSAMYRCASSRGGSGLGEQYFGPGTRLTVT.

The V call is TRBV5-1, the J call TRBJ1-2, with a possible D match to TRBD1 (5 bases). CDR1 is SGHRS, CDR2 YFSETQ, per germline. Deletions cut 0 bases from V and 8 bases from J, with 14 bases between. The CDR3 runs to 14 residues. In nucleotides, the CDR3 is TGCGCCAGCAGCTTGGGGGGCCCACTTTCCGGCTACACCTTC. As protein: CASSLGGPLSGYTF.